This T cell receptor beta chain was captured in a study of cytomegalovirus exposure and HLA in healthy donors. General study findings and limits: In a later analysis, V- and J-gene trimming of beta chains associated with a DCLRE1C missense variant, replicated independently. Generally TCR sequences proved uncommon, though certain public TCRs appeared in numerous donors. Published work reported that the classifier diagnosed cytomegalovirus status with high specificity and sensitivity. The analysis excluded some indistinguishable V segments, including TRBV6-2 and TRBV6-3.

This clone was observed a handful of times. Its antigen is not identified. Vbeta (60) and Jbeta (13) primers were used in the PCR. Libraries were prepared by immunoSEQ multiplex PCR; TCRdb keeps only in-frame clonotypes and omits some of them. The data show 35,000 to 40,000 clones, with approximately 66% seen just once and less than 20% held by the top ten. From germline, CDR1 is SGHKS and CDR2 YYEKEE (reference sequence). This CDR3 is 14 amino acids long. The V segment lost 1 base and the J segment 4 bases; nucleotides outside the gene matches: 4. Sequencing used PBMCs. This receptor was obtained from a man between 50 and 59 years old in good health and CMV-seropositive. V usage is TRBV5-5 and J usage is TRBJ1-1, with 7 bases lining up with TRBD1. CDR3 sequence (DNA): TGTGCCAGCAGCTTGCAGGGGGTGACCACTGAAGCTTTCTTT. Residues: CASSLQGVTTEAFF.